The rows below give T cell receptor beta chains drawn from one sample of a study of T cells in Graves' hyperthyroidism and ophthalmopathy. TCRdb independently ran MiXCR on the multiplex PCR reads; one entry per CDR3 protein. This table has a few hundred thousand distinct CDR3 sequences, about 20% appearing once. Sequenced: blood. Receptor source: a woman aged 70-85 years with Graves' ophthalmopathy. Each CDR3 is given with its conserved first and last residue. The D gene is left open where the match is weak. A row's size may be missing; if present it is once, few, many or a size class.

D	V	J	size	CDR3	DNA
TRBD1	TRBV6-1	TRBJ1-1	-	CASSLGTAKTEAFF	TGTGCCAGCAGCCTTGGGACAGCGAAGACTGAAGCTTTCTTT
TRBD1	TRBV6-1	TRBJ1-2	few	CASRKRQGADGYTF	TGTGCCAGCAGGAAGAGACAGGGGGCGGATGGCTACACCTTC
TRBD1	TRBV2	TRBJ1-5	-	CASSEGRGHNQPQHF	TGTGCCAGCAGTGAAGGCAGGGGGCACAATCAGCCCCAGCATTTT
-	TRBV28	TRBJ2-5	many	CASTDPGHRTQYF	TGTGCCAGCACCGACCCGGGACACCGGACCCAGTACTTC
-	TRBV6-1	TRBJ2-4	-	CASKWEGANIQYF	TGTGCCAGCAAGTGGGAAGGGGCCAACATTCAGTACTTC
TRBD1	TRBV5-1	TRBJ1-1	few	CASAPQGARTEAFF	TGCGCCAGCGCACCACAGGGGGCGAGGACTGAAGCTTTCTTT
TRBD2	TRBV4-2	TRBJ2-7	-	CASSQDPIGLAGGLYEQYF	TGTGCCAGCAGCCAAGACCCCATCGGACTAGCGGGAGGGCTTTACGAGCAGTACTTC
-	TRBV27	TRBJ2-6	few	CASSLFPAAGANVLTF	TGTGCCAGCAGTTTATTCCCAGCAGCTGGGGCCAACGTCCTGACTTTC
-	TRBV5-1	TRBJ1-1	-	CASSLLTMNTEAFF	TGCGCCAGCAGCTTGTTAACCATGAACACTGAAGCTTTCTTT
-	TRBV29-1	TRBJ1-1	many	CSVGQGGPSTEAFF	TGCAGCGTTGGCCAGGGAGGCCCGAGCACTGAAGCTTTCTTT
TRBD1	TRBV28	TRBJ2-3	-	CASSLWTGRATQYF	TGTGCCAGCAGTTTGTGGACAGGGCGAGCTACGCAGTATTTT
-	TRBV12-3/TRBV12-4	TRBJ1-1	few	CASTPGGQFSSEAFF	TGTGCCAGCACCCCCGGAGGACAGTTTAGTTCAGAAGCTTTCTTT
-	TRBV6-2/TRBV6-3	TRBJ2-7	-	CASSYSGWKDSYEQYF	TGTGCCAGCAGTTACTCTGGATGGAAGGACTCCTACGAGCAGTACTTC
-	TRBV11-3	TRBJ1-1	-	CANSFGRDTEAFF	TGTGCCAACAGCTTCGGCAGGGATACTGAAGCTTTCTTT
TRBD2	TRBV7-2	TRBJ2-3	few	CASSLAGVAGSTDTQYF	TGTGCCAGCAGCTTAGCGGGAGTAGCGGGGAGCACAGATACGCAGTATTTT
TRBD2	TRBV7-9	TRBJ2-5	few	CASSETLTSGQETQYF	TGTGCCAGCAGCGAAACCTTGACTAGCGGCCAAGAGACCCAGTACTTC
-	TRBV5-1	TRBJ2-1	-	CASSLGVGGNEQFF	TGCGCCAGCAGCTTGGGGGTGGGGGGCAATGAGCAGTTCTTC
TRBD2	TRBV7-3	TRBJ2-5	many	CASSLSGTSGAQYF	TGTGCCAGCAGCTTATCCGGGACTAGCGGGGCCCAGTACTTC
-	TRBV6-5	TRBJ1-2	-	CASSYSRRGVSYGCTF	TGTGCCAGCAGTTACTCGCGCAGGGGAGTGAGCTATGGCTGCACCTTC
-	TRBV20-1	TRBJ2-1	-	CSALPYPPEQFF	TGCAGTGCCCTACCTTACCCACCGGAGCAGTTCTTC
TRBD1	TRBV6-1	TRBJ1-4	-	CASDRGNEKLFF	TGTGCCAGCGACAGGGGTAATGAAAAACTGTTTTTT
-	TRBV6-1	TRBJ1-1	-	CASSKEGGSLNTEAFF	TGTGCCAGCAGTAAAGAGGGAGGGTCTCTGAACACTGAAGCTTTCTTT
-	TRBV7-8	TRBJ2-1	many	CASSLVKYNEQFF	TGTGCCAGCAGCTTAGTAAAGTACAATGAGCAGTTCTTC
-	TRBV7-2	TRBJ2-7	few	CASSLASGNYEQYF	TGTGCCAGCAGCTTAGCTTCGGGGAACTACGAGCAGTACTTC
-	TRBV3-1	TRBJ2-7	many	CASSQGDRTYEQYF	TGTGCCAGCAGCCAAGGGGACCGAACCTACGAGCAGTACTTC